A single sample gave rise to the 16 T cell receptor beta chains below, sequenced in a study of T cells in Graves' hyperthyroidism and ophthalmopathy. The source material, RNA transcripts, was used to amplify TCR beta CDR3 regions. An initial round of RT-PCR targeting the TCR CDR3 relied on the HTBI primer set. TCRdb ran MiXCR on the multiplex PCR reads and lists one entry per CDR3 protein. The sample holds fewer than 900,000 distinct CDR3 sequences, approximately 16% seen once. The sample was blood. All receptors derive from a man younger than 30 with Graves' hyperthyroidism.

The J gene is TRBJ2-7, the V gene TRBV5-8, with D perhaps TRBD2 (7 bases). From germline, CDR1 is SGHTS and CDR2 YDEGEE. The CDR3 totals 17 residues. V shed 2 bases and J shed 9 bases, with 27 bases lying between them. Written as DNA, the CDR3 is TGTGCCAGCAGCTTTAACGGAGGGGGGGACGCAGCGTCCGGGCAGTACTTC. It yields the protein CASSFNGGGDAASGQYF.

The rearrangement uses TRBV14 and TRBJ2-6; D is perhaps TRBD1 (5 bases). CDR1 SGHDN and CDR2 FVKESK come from the germline V gene. The CDR3 length is 18 residues. The V end lost 1 base, the J end lost 0 bases, and 13 bases lay between the germline ends. The DNA for the CDR3 is TGTGCCAGCAGCCAAGGGGTAGGGGCCTACTCTGGGGCCAACGTCCTGACTTTC. Its translation: CASSQGVGAYSGANVLTF. The variable domain in full, with the rest retrieved from reference TRBV14 and TRBJ2-6, is EAGVTQFPSHSVIEKGQTVTLRCDPISGHDNLYWYRRVMGKEIKFLLHFVKESKQDESGMPNNRFLAERTGGTYSTLKVQPAELEDSGVYFCASSQGVGAYSGANVLTFGAGSRLTVL.

The table lists this clonotype with a few counts. This sequence joins TRBV15 and TRBJ1-2; no reliable D call. Germline V gene sequence: CDR1 LNHNV, CDR2 YYDKDF (reference sequence). The V end lost 0 bases, the J end lost 3 bases, and 2 bases lay between the germline ends. The CDR3 consists of 12 residues. CDR3 residues: CATSRDHYGYTF. The CDR3 DNA follows: TGTGCCACCAGCAGAGATCACTATGGCTACACCTTC.

Many counts were recorded for this clonotype. This chain uses TRBV20-1 with TRBJ1-5, with D perhaps TRBD1 (5 bases). V gave up 3 bases and J gave up 7 bases, with 16 bases separating them. This CDR3 has 14 amino acids. Germline V gene data show CDR1 as DFQATT and CDR2 as SNEGSKA (reference sequence). The CDR3 DNA follows: TGCAGTGCTAGTAGAGGGGCCGTTAGCCAGCCCCAGCATTTT. This sequence encodes CSASRGAVSQPQHF.

This clonotype was recorded a few times. The chain links TRBV28 to TRBJ2-7; tentative D call: TRBD2 (5 bases). Germline loops: CDR1 MDHEN, CDR2 SYDVKM. This CDR3 contains 15 residues. V was trimmed by 4 bases and J by 6 bases, leaving 19 bases between them. CDR3 DNA: TGTGCCAGCAGTTCTCTCAACATGGACTCCCTCGAGCAGTACTTC. Protein product: CASSSLNMDSLEQYF. The entire variable domain, with the rest obtained from reference TRBV28 and TRBJ2-7, is as follows: DVKVTQSSRYLVKRTGEKVFLECVQDMDHENMFWYRQDPGLGLRLIYFSYDVKMKEKGDIPEGYSVSREKKERFSLILESASTNQTSMYLCASSSLNMDSLEQYFGPGTRLTVT.

This clonotype came up many times. The chain recombines TRBV7-9 with TRBJ2-7, with D tentatively TRBD1 (5 bases). This CDR3 is 16 amino acids long. V was shortened by 2 bases and J by 0 bases, with 14 bases between the two germline ends. Per germline, CDR1 SEHNR and CDR2 FQNEAQ (reference sequence). DNA of the CDR3: TGTGCCAGCAGCTTATACGGACACCGGTTCTCCTACGAGCAGTACTTC. Its protein product is CASSLYGHRFSYEQYF.

This clonotype was recorded at least ten times. The chain employs TRBV20-1 and TRBJ2-7; TRBD1 matches 8 bases. Germline trimming cut 2 bases from V and 1 base from J; bases unmatched to any gene: 10. The germline CDR1 and CDR2 sequences are DFQATT and SNEGSKA (reference sequence). The CDR3 runs to 16 residues. The CDR3 region has the DNA TGCAGTGCTAGATCCCCCCGGGACAGGCCGTCCTACGAGCAGTACTTC. Encoded protein: CSARSPRDRPSYEQYF.

To note about this clonotype: A read error may explain this, as a much larger clone is one base away. J is TRBJ2-3 and V is TRBV4-2; 9 bases line up with TRBD2. CDR3 length: 18 amino acids. Germline V gene data show CDR1 as LGHNA and CDR2 as YNFKEQ. In DNA form, the CDR3 reads TGTACCAGCAGCCAAGATCTCAGGCTAGCGGGACTGTCAGATACGCAGTATTTT. Translating gives CTSSQDLRLAGLSDTQYF.

This clonotype was recorded a few times. The chain combines TRBV18 with TRBJ1-1; 9 bases are shared with TRBD1. Looked up from germline, CDR1 is KGHSH and CDR2 is LQKENI. The CDR3 sequence is 17 residues long. V shed 2 bases, J shed 4 bases, and the junction held 11 bases outside the gene matches. The CDR3 loop reads CASSPILTGGTVTEAFF. In DNA, the CDR3 is TGTGCCAGCTCACCAATCCTGACAGGGGGAACGGTCACTGAAGCTTTCTTT.

This clonotype was seen a few times. The V and J genes are TRBV7-9 and TRBJ1-5; D unclear. Germline CDR1 and CDR2: SEHNR and FQNEAQ (reference sequence). The CDR3 contains 12 residues. The CDR3 sequence is CASCVGNQPQHF. In DNA form, the CDR3 reads TGTGCGAGCTGTGTCGGCAATCAGCCCCAGCATTTT. Variable domain in full (rest from reference TRBV7-9 and TRBJ1-5): DTGVSQNPRHKITKRGQNVTFRCDPISEHNRLYWYRQTLGQGPEFLTYFQNEAQLEKSRLLSDRFSAERPKGSFSTLEIQRTEQGDSAMYLCASCVGNQPQHFGDGTRLSIL.

The count of this clonotype is one. The chain recombines TRBV28 with TRBJ2-1, with a possible D match to TRBD2 (6 bases). CDR3 length equals 15 residues. Germline CDR1 reads MDHEN; CDR2 reads SYDVKM. The germline V and J ends were trimmed by 7 bases and 2 bases, with 15 bases remaining between them. CDR3 in DNA: TGTGCCAGCACCATAAGTGGGGGGACCTACAATGAGCAGTTCTTC. This encodes CASTISGGTYNEQFF.

This clonotype was recorded many times. The gene calls are TRBV18 and TRBJ2-3, with 13 bases aligning to TRBD2. Germline loops: CDR1 KGHSH, CDR2 LQKENI. V lost 3 bases, J lost 2 bases, and 5 bases stayed unmatched. The CDR3 is 17 residues long. The CDR3: CASSPLGLAGNTDTQYF. The CDR3 region has the DNA TGTGCCAGCTCACCCCTGGGACTAGCGGGAAACACAGATACGCAGTATTTT.

This clonotype was seen ten or more times. The chain carries TRBV3-1 and TRBJ2-1; 7 bases are shared with TRBD2. This CDR3 region has 11 residues. CDR1 LGHDT and CDR2 YNNKEL come from the germline V gene (reference sequence). V gave up 4 bases and J gave up 12 bases; unmatched junction bases: 3. As DNA, the CDR3 is TGTGCCAGCAGCCCCGGACTAGGGCAGTTCTTC. It yields the protein CASSPGLGQFF.

This sequence joins TRBV27 and TRBJ2-7; TRBD2 agrees at 7 bases. Germline values: CDR1 MNHEY, CDR2 SMNVEV (reference sequence). The CDR3 totals 16 residues. V was pared by 7 bases and J by 4 bases, with 16 bases of the junction left unmatched. CDR3 sequence: CASTSYGGLRNYEQYF. Written as DNA, the CDR3 is TGTGCCAGCACCAGTTACGGGGGACTACGGAATTACGAGCAGTACTTC.

This clonotype was found many times. The CDR3 DNA reads as TGTGCCAGCAGCCTACTCCCGATTGAGAACACTGAAGCTTTCTTT. Protein sequence: CASSLLPIENTEAFF. This sequence joins TRBV11-3 and TRBJ1-1; D is unresolved. V was shortened by 5 bases and J by 1 base, with 14 bases between the two germline ends. The germline gives CDR1 SGHNT, CDR2 YENEEA. The CDR3 spans 15 residues.

The rearrangement joins TRBV7-2 to TRBJ2-5; tentatively, D is TRBD1 or TRBD2 (5 bases each). Germline loops: CDR1 SGHTA, CDR2 FQGNSA. There are 16 residues in the CDR3. The ends were cut back, 5 bases at V and 5 bases at J, with 21 bases in the middle. The CDR3 DNA reads as TGTGCCAGCAGCCGGGGCCCGGGAAATATAGGGGAGACCCAGTACTTC. This codes for CASSRGPGNIGETQYF.